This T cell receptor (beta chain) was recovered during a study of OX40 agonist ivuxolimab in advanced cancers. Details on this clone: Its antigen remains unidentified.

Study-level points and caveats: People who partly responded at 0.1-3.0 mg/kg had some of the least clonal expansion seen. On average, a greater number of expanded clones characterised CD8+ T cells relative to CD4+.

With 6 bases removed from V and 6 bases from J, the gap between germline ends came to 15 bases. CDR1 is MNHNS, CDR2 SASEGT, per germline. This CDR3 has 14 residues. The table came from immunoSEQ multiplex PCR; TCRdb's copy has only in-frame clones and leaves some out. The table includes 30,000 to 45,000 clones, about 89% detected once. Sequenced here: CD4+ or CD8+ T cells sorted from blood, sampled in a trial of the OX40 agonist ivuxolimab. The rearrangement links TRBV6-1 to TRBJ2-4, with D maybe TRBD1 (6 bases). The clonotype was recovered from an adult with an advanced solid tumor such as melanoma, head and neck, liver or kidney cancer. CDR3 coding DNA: TGTGCCAGCAGCCTTACAGGGATGGTAAACATTCAGTACTTC. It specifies CASSLTGMVNIQYF.